The sequence of this T cell receptor (beta chain) was determined in a study of T cell responses to AZD1222 COVID-19 vaccine. Study-wide findings and caveats: No repertoire was sampled before or during the peak T cell response, only after it.

Germline V CDR1 and CDR2: SGHAT, FQNNGV. J was trimmed by 4 bases and V by 3 bases; bases with no gene match: 3. This CDR3 is 14 amino acids long. For this clone: Antigen unknown.

The analysis combined second doses at about 4 or about 12 weeks. The assay was immunoSEQ multiplex PCR, and TCRdb's table has in-frame clones only and misses some. The sample comprises roughly 270,000 clones, roughly 93% of which are singletons, and 0.5% to 0.65% rests with the top ten. The TCR originated in an adult who received the AZD1222 COVID-19 vaccine. The rearrangement links TRBV11-2 to TRBJ2-3, with 8 bases identical to TRBD2. The sequenced sample was peripheral blood, obtained 28 days after the second AZD1222 dose. CDR3 loop: CASSLTSESDTQYF. In DNA form, the CDR3 reads TGTGCCAGCAGCTTGACTAGCGAGTCAGATACGCAGTATTTT.